This T cell receptor beta chain was recovered during a study of OX40 agonist ivuxolimab in advanced cancers. Assay: immunoSEQ multiplex PCR; the TCRdb copy retains only in-frame clones and omits some. The sample consists of roughly 70,000 clones, roughly 88% of them appearing once. Exclusion applied to patients with autoimmune disease history or systemic immunosuppression. V was trimmed by 5 bases and J by 6 bases, leaving 11 bases between them. The CDR3 has 14 residues. The germline V gene has CDR1 LGHNA and CDR2 YSLEER. The rearrangement links TRBV4-3 to TRBJ1-6, with a weak D call TRBD1 (6 bases). The sequence was obtained from an adult with an advanced solid tumor such as melanoma, head and neck, liver or kidney cancer. The sample in question was CD4+ or CD8+ T cells sorted from blood, obtained in a trial of the OX40 agonist ivuxolimab. CDR3 amino acids: CASSSQGTNSPLHF. In nucleotides, the CDR3 is TGCGCCAGCAGCTCACAGGGTACTAATTCACCCCTCCACTTT.